This TCR beta chain was identified during a study of CD8 T cells in ankylosing spondylitis. The TCR beta libraries were generated through quantitative 5'-RACE incorporating molecular barcodes. TCRdb fed the 5' RACE reads into MiXCR, producing one record per CDR3 protein. In the table there are about 320,000 distinct CDR3 sequences, approximately 10% of which are singletons. The CDR3 totals 13 residues. The germline CDR1 and CDR2 sequences are MNHEY and SMNVEV (reference sequence). V shed 7 bases and J shed 4 bases, with 11 bases lying between them. This clonotype was picked up many times. Its specificity is unknown. Notes on the study in general: It was reported that disease-linked clones were significantly enriched in matched ankylosing spondylitis synovial fluid. It appeared that ankylosing spondylitis blood was characterized by a TCR beta motif of several highly homologous variants. Clones that were linked to disease were CD8+ and were relatively rare in peripheral blood.

The specimen was blood, either unsorted or a sorted T cell fraction (not recorded which). This TCR was recovered from a female donor with ankylosing spondylitis or in good health (not recorded which). This chain links TRBV27 with TRBJ2-1, with TRBD2 as a possible D gene (6 bases). CDR3 sequence reads: CASTRGKYNEQFF. In DNA, the CDR3 is TGTGCCAGCACCCGCGGGAAGTACAATGAGCAGTTCTTC.